This T cell receptor beta chain was documented in a study of vaccination effects on CD4 cells after COVID-19 (dated by TCRdb to 2021 to 2024). Some background on the complete study: To identify antigen-specific CD4+ T cell clonotypes by their expansion, the ViraFEST assay first stimulated PBMC with viral peptide pools and then applied TCR sequencing. The full study included 10 COVID-19 convalescent patients and a handful of SARS-CoV-2-naive healthy vaccine recipients. The study compared SARS-CoV-2 spike-specific CD4+ TCR repertoires before and after mRNA vaccination in COVID-19 convalescent patients and infection-naive vaccine recipients. Two million PBMC per well were cultured in IMDM with about 5.1% human AB serum, 9 to 10 IU/ml IL-2 and gentamicin, plus 10 ug/ml peptides. The Oncomine TCR Beta short-read assay on an Illumina iSeq 100 was used to sequence cultures from other donors in the study. Across the study, the median time from the second dose to post-vaccine sampling was 72 days (range 14 to 241). The study at large found these results: In healthy vaccine recipients, vaccine-induced clones were almost all SARS-CoV-2 mono-reactive, with only 1 of 255 being cross-reactive with common cold coronaviruses. Limitations of the study were the small number of convalescent patients and the absence of early post-infection timepoints. At late post-vaccination timepoints, both infection-induced and vaccine-induced clones showed marked clonal contraction, consistent with waning T cell responses.

After around ten days of culture, CD4+ T cells were isolated with the EasySep CD4+ T cell isolation kit. Participants received two doses of either the BNT162b2 or the mRNA-1273 mRNA SARS-CoV-2 vaccine. Healthy vaccine recipients had no prior SARS-CoV-2 infection, confirmed by negative nucleocapsid antibodies before and after vaccination. Half of the culture medium was replaced with fresh IL-2-containing medium on days 3 and 7. Unless noted otherwise, every peptide stimulation condition was cultured in triplicate wells. Using Ficoll-Paque Plus gradient centrifugation, PBMC were separated from whole blood and then either used fresh or cryopreserved at -140C. The QIAamp micro DNA kit was used to extract genomic DNA from the cultured CD4+ T cells. A distance of 11 bases separates the germline ends of V and J, which lose 3 bases and 2 bases respectively. Reading from cysteine to valine, the CDR3 counts 14 amino acids. The retained sequence is limited to the CDR3, 42 bases, with the frame set at the first base. CDR1 and CDR2, looked up from the germline V gene, are KGHSH and LQKENI.

Preparation of the library involved the immunoSEQ multiplex PCR assay. DNA from the cultured and isolated CD4+ T cells underwent TCR beta CDR3 sequencing. Per the original workflow: Non-productive TCR sequences were removed and reads were trimmed to the CDR3 region, keeping CDR3s of at least 7 amino acids. Antigen-specific clonotypes were identified with the MANAFEST web app by comparing expansion in peptide wells against reference cultures. To be called positive, a clone needed expansion at FDR<0.05 compared with the reference and with all other wells, an odds ratio greater than 5, and a frequency greater than 0.1% in two replicate wells. A clonotype was defined as cross-reactive if the clonotype was significantly expanded both in SARS-CoV-2 spike wells and in at least one common cold coronavirus spike condition. CDR3 similarity was assessed by Levenshtein distance using the stringdist R package, and unrooted trees were constructed with ape in R 3.6.1. In TCRdb, the immuneACCESS table is reduced to in-frame sequences with V and J assigned. These tables do not hold every clone; where another copy was compared, an unresolved V gene accounts for under half, and the others remain unexplained. The D gene and trimming were derived from the DNA, and the V and J assignments and clone size from that table. The sample data list about 71,000 clones, and around 79% of these were observed just once. Of the sample, 2% to 3% falls within the top ten clones.

On this clone: Its target antigen remains unknown. Per-base quality was not reported, and no clone a single base away is much larger than it.

The TCR originated in a human donor who received a COVID-19 vaccine. The sample consisted of CD4+ T cells from PBMCs cultured without peptide, taken after COVID-19 vaccination. Recombination connected TRBV18 to TRBJ2-7; TRBD2 is a weak D gene call, 5 bases matching. This receptor has the CDR3 CASSPVPGAYEQYV. The DNA reads TGTGCCAGCTCACCTGTGCCCGGGGCCTACGAGCAGTACGTC.